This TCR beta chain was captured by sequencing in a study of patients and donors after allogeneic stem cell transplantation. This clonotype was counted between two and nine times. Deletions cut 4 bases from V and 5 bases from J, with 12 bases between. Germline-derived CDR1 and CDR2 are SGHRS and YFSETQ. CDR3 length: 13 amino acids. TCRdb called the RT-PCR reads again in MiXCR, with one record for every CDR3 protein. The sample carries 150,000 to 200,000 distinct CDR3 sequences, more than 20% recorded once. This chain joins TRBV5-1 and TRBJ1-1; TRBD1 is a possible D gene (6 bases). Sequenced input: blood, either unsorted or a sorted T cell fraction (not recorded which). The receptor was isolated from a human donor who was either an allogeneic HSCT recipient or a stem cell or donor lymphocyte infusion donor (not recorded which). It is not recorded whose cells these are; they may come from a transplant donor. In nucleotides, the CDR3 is TGCGCCAGCAGCACCAACGACAGGACTGAAGCTTTCTTT. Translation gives CASSTNDRTEAFF.